The T cell receptor (beta chain) described here comes from a study of shared clonotypes between healthy human individuals (dated by TCRdb to 2018 to 2021). Describing the broader study: Three men and a couple of women, aged 18 to 49 years, made up the cohort. To estimate repertoire size and how much clonotype sharing occurs between individuals, the study deeply sequenced the blood TCR repertoires of roughly 5 healthy adults. To increase sequencing depth and limit assay-specific biases, different laboratories used diverse techniques to prepare libraries and sequence TCR repertoires. Each donor's leukapheresis produced roughly between roughly 0.85 and 9.5 billion PBMCs. Paper-wide results and their limitations: Pairwise subsampling indicated that sequencing depth was expected to affect the degree of clonotype sharing among donors. Sampling was restricted to blood, and TCR repertoires in tissue are likely to differ from TCR repertoires in blood. The small number of donors limited the genetic and exposure-history diversity represented.

Using the deep immunoSEQ assay, multiplex PCR amplified TCR CDR3 regions from genomic DNA. Extracted genomic DNA from each cell subset was distributed evenly across all wells of several immunoSEQ 96-well plates, and each plate was treated as a replicate. For unsorted PBMC, each replicate PCR was loaded with roughly 330 ng genomic DNA, equivalent to roughly 31,000 T cell genomes. Ten immunoSEQ deep assay plates were used to sequence the unsorted PBMC genomic DNA. The purified libraries were quantified using a Qubit 3.0 fluorometer, sized with a Bioanalyzer 2100, and then quantified again using the KAPA Library Quantification kit. Every immunoSEQ 96-well plate was sequenced on a dedicated single-read 150-cycle Illumina NextSeq 550 flow cell. In the authors' own workflow: Because the immunoSEQ output included only junctional sequences and no quality scores, the filtering could not be the same as the filtering used for full-length reads. Sequences were annotated with PyIR, a Python wrapper for IgBLAST v1.9, and V/J genes and CDR3 were assigned using IMGT germline references. Any read was removed if the V/J assignment was weak (E-value above 1e-6), the CDR3 was missing, or the read contained stop codons, out-of-frame junctions, or ambiguous translated residues. V3J clonotypes were defined as sequences sharing the same inferred V gene, J gene, and CDR3 amino acid sequence. Percentage overlap between repertoires was calculated by dividing the number of shared unique clonotypes by the size of the smaller repertoire. Three approaches were used to assess repertoire richness: RTK rarefaction, the Chao1 estimator, and Recon v2.1 estimates of unobserved clonotypes. As stored in TCRdb, this immuneACCESS dataset retains in-frame rearrangements with V and J assigned. A fraction of the clones does not appear; measured against another copy, unresolved V genes explain less than half of the discrepancy, and the remainder lacks a known reason. That table is the source of V, J and clone size, and D and trimming were worked out from the DNA. In all, the sample holds some 500,000 clones, and around 77% of those were seen once. The top ten clonotypes cover 9.5% to 15% of the sample.

As for this clone: The antigen it recognizes is unknown. Base quality data are lacking; no much larger clone is found one base away.

Donors were healthy HIV-negative adults with no recently reported acute infections or vaccinations. All donors were Caucasian adults living in Nashville, Tennessee, USA. For unsorted samples, 70 million to 95 million PBMCs were counted, and genomic DNA was extracted using the QIAamp DNA Blood Mini kit. Blood was collected by leukapheresis, and PBMCs were isolated by Ficoll-Histopaque density gradient centrifugation and then cryopreserved in liquid nitrogen vapor phase. This sequence was found in a woman aged 40 to 50 in good health. Some clones in this sample may be carry-over from other donors' samples. The sample consisted of PBMCs.

The DNA reads TGTGCCAGCAGCCCACAGGGGTATGGCACTGAAGCTTTCTTT. Its protein product is CASSPQGYGTEAFF. The rearranged segments are TRBV6-1 and TRBJ1-1, and TRBD1 aligns with 7 junction nucleotides. From the cysteine through the phenylalanine, the CDR3 covers 14 amino acids. Only CDR3 DNA remains: 42 bases, in frame from the first base. The junction shows trimming of 6 bases on V and 4 bases on J, and the gene matches do not reach 8 bases of it. CDR1 and CDR2, looked up from the germline V gene, are MNHNS and SASEGT.